This entry lists 15 T cell receptor beta chains sequenced from one sample in a study of blood T cell repertoires in COVID-19. TCRdb's table, derived via immunoSEQ multiplex PCR, lists solely in-frame clones and lacks some. The sample lists around 270,000 clones, about nine tenths occurring once. The sample comprised peripheral blood. The receptors originated from a man between 60 and 75 years old who had recovered from COVID-19.

The CDR3, as DNA: TGCAGTGCTCGTAACTCCTACGAGCAGTACTTC. Amino acids: CSARNSYEQYF. This chain joins TRBV20-1 and TRBJ2-7, with unresolved D. Germline V gene sequence: CDR1 DFQATT, CDR2 SNEGSKA (reference sequence). The CDR3 covers 11 residues. V was trimmed by 5 bases and J by 0 bases, leaving 5 bases between them.

This clone was recorded once. The chain is built from TRBV5-6 and TRBJ1-6, with 8 bases matching TRBD1. Germline trimming cut 4 bases from V and 7 bases from J; bases unmatched to any gene: 7. The CDR3 is 15 amino acids. Germline V CDR1 and CDR2: SGHDT, YYEEEE. This CDR3 reads CASSRGDRGNSPLHF. The CDR3 nucleotides are TGTGCCAGCAGCCGAGGAGACAGGGGAAATTCACCCCTCCACTTT.

This clone has ten or more counts. The chain couples TRBV19 to TRBJ2-1; D might be TRBD2 (5 bases). Germline CDR1 LNHDA, CDR2 SQIVND (reference sequence). This CDR3 contains 14 residues. Deletions cut 1 base from V and 2 bases from J, with 6 bases between. CDR3 in DNA: TGTGCCAGTAGTATAGCGGGAACCTACAATGAGCAGTTCTTC. It codes for CASSIAGTYNEQFF.

Only one count was recorded for this clone. The chain employs TRBV2 and TRBJ1-2, with TRBD1 as a possible D gene (6 bases). The CDR3 runs to 11 residues. V lost 10 bases and J 4 bases, leaving 10 bases between the germline ends. CDR1 and CDR2 (germline): SNHLY, FYNNEI. In DNA form, the CDR3 reads TGTGCCATTAGGGACATCTATGGCTACACCTTC. This gives the protein CAIRDIYGYTF.

The chain employs TRBV7-2 and TRBJ2-5, with 13 bases lining up with TRBD2. Looked up from germline, CDR1 is SGHTA and CDR2 is FQGNSA. The CDR3 consists of 15 residues. V shed 3 bases and J 4 bases; nucleotides not matched to a gene: 2. The CDR3 DNA sequence: TGTGCCAGCAGCTTGACTAGCGGGGGGATAGAGACCCAGTACTTC. As protein: CASSLTSGGIETQYF.

J is TRBJ1-6 and V is TRBV18; D possibly corresponds to TRBD1 (6 bases). In germline, CDR1 is KGHSH, CDR2 LQKENI. There are 15 residues in the CDR3. The germline V and J ends were trimmed by 3 bases and 9 bases, with 15 bases remaining between them. The chain's CDR3 is CASSPSGGQGSPLHF. In DNA form, the CDR3 reads TGTGCCAGCTCACCCTCGGGGGGGCAGGGTTCACCCCTCCACTTT.

This chain uses TRBV25-1 with TRBJ1-1, with 7 bases aligning to TRBD1. Germline V gives CDR1 MGHDK, CDR2 SYGVNS. With V trimmed by 5 bases and J by 4 bases, 4 bases remained unmatched. The CDR3 runs 13 residues. Here the CDR3 reads CASSKGAITEAFF. CDR3 bases: TGTGCCAGCAGTAAGGGGGCGATCACTGAAGCTTTCTTT.

V gene TRBV5-1 combines with J gene TRBJ2-7, with D possibly being TRBD1 (6 bases). In germline, CDR1 is SGHRS, CDR2 YFSETQ. V was shortened by 1 base and J by 5 bases, with 7 bases between the two germline ends. This CDR3 has 12 residues. In nucleotides, the CDR3 is TGCGCCAGCAGCTTGTACAGGGACGAGCAGTACTTC. This encodes CASSLYRDEQYF. The full variable domain, in which reference TRBV5-1 and TRBJ2-7 provide the parts outside the CDR3, is KAGVTQTPRYLIKTRGQQVTLSCSPISGHRSVSWYQQTPGQGLQFLFEYFSETQRNKGNFPGRFSGRQFSNSRSEMNVSTLELGDSALYLCASSLYRDEQYFGPGTRLTVT.

The chain joins TRBV30 to TRBJ1-4; D is undetermined. CDR1 and CDR2 (germline): GTSNPN, SVGIG (reference sequence). The CDR3 has 12 residues. Deletions cut 2 bases from V and 6 bases from J, with 7 bases between. This CDR3 reads CAWSLEYEKLFF. DNA of the CDR3: TGTGCCTGGAGTTTGGAGTATGAAAAACTGTTTTTT.

V and J are TRBV3-1 (or the pseudogene TRBV3-2) and TRBJ1-6, with no clear D. This CDR3 spans 13 amino acids. Trimming removed 1 base from V and 7 bases from J, with 5 bases in between. From germline, CDR1 is LGHDT and CDR2 YNNKEL (reference sequence). As DNA, the CDR3 is TGTGCCAGCAGCCAAGGGAGGAATTCACCCCTCCACTTT. Its protein is CASSQGRNSPLHF.

This chain links TRBV18 with TRBJ1-3, with 8 bases fitting TRBD1. CDR3 size: 15 residues. V dropped 3 bases and J dropped 2; count of bases not matched to a gene: 3. In germline, CDR1 is KGHSH, CDR2 LQKENI. CDR3 amino acids: CASSPQGAPGNTIYF. The CDR3 nucleotides read TGTGCCAGCTCACCGCAGGGGGCGCCTGGAAACACCATATATTTT.

V and J are TRBV19 and TRBJ2-7; 7 positions match TRBD1. This CDR3 comprises 14 residues. J lost 3 bases, V lost 6 bases, and 8 bases had no gene match. The V gene's germline CDR1 is LNHDA and CDR2 SQIVND (reference sequence). The DNA for the CDR3 is TGTGCCAGTAGGAAAGACAGGGCCGACTACGAGCAGTACTTC. Encoded protein: CASRKDRADYEQYF.

The chain uses TRBV24-1 and TRBJ2-2; 7 bases line up with TRBD1. Germline V gives CDR1 KGHDR, CDR2 SFDVKD. The J segment lost 3 bases and the V segment lost 2 bases, leaving 8 bases of the junction unmatched. The CDR3 extends over 17 amino acids. For the CDR3, the DNA is TGTGCCACCAGTGATTCTCCGACAGGGAAGGACACCGGGGAGCTGTTTTTT. It codes for CATSDSPTGKDTGELFF.

The chain is built from TRBV27 and TRBJ2-3; 7 nucleotides line up with TRBD2. The CDR3 length is 15 residues. CDR1 is MNHEY and CDR2 is SMNVEV in the germline V gene (reference sequence). Germline trimming cut 5 bases from V and 4 bases from J; bases unmatched to any gene: 9. The CDR3 loop reads CASSPRLAGPDTQYF. The CDR3 nucleotides are TGTGCCAGCAGTCCCCGACTAGCAGGCCCAGATACGCAGTATTTT.

The genes are TRBV6-5 and TRBJ1-1; 9 bases align to TRBD1. With 6 bases clipped from V and 5 bases from J, the junction kept 10 bases outside the gene matches. Germline values: CDR1 MNHEY, CDR2 SVGAGI. The CDR3 is 15 amino acids. The CDR3 nucleotides read TGTGCCAGCAGGGGACAGGGAGGAATAGGGACTGAAGCTTTCTTT. Translated, it gives CASRGQGGIGTEAFF.